Listed here are 8 T cell receptor beta chains from one sample, sequenced in a study of read filtering for tumor transcriptome and immune sequencing. This library used roughly 400 ng RNA and molecular barcoded adaptors spanning alpha/delta and beta/gamma chains. TCRdb recomputed calls from the reads with MiXCR, one row per CDR3 protein. Of roughly 60,000 distinct CDR3 sequences in the sample, 20% to 25% are singletons; the top ten hold 15% to 20%. Sequenced sample: a population of CD138-negative cells sorted from bone marrow. The receptors come from a donor aged 40 or over with multiple myeloma.

CDR3 in DNA: TGCGCCAGCAGCTCTTTGGACAGGGCGGGATCAAGGGAGACCCAGTACTTC. This translates into CASSSLDRAGSRETQYF. This sequence joins TRBV5-1 and TRBJ2-5; 8 positions match TRBD1. The trim removed 3 bases at V and 5 bases at J, leaving 15 bases unmatched. Germline CDR1 SGHRS, CDR2 YFSETQ. CDR3 length equals 17 residues.

This clonotype has ten or more counts. This rearrangement joins TRBV5-4 to TRBJ2-7, with TRBD2 matching 9 bases. The germline V gene has CDR1 SGHNT and CDR2 YYREEE (reference sequence). The trim removed 2 bases at V and 0 bases at J, leaving 0 bases unmatched. The CDR3 contains 14 residues. The CDR3 is CASSLAGGSYEQYF. The CDR3 bases are TGTGCCAGCAGCTTAGCGGGGGGCTCCTACGAGCAGTACTTC.

This clonotype was detected only once. This clone may be a read error of a much larger clone one base away. The chain employs TRBV12-3 or TRBV12-4 and TRBJ2-4, with D uncertain. CDR3 length equals 13 residues. V was shortened by 2 bases and J by 8 bases, with 10 bases between the two germline ends. Written as DNA, the CDR3 is TGTGCCAGCAGTTTATCCCAGATGCACATTCAGTACTTC. Protein product: CASSLSQMHIQYF.

This clonotype was counted ten times or more. The rearrangement joins TRBV11-2 to TRBJ2-7; 12 positions agree with TRBD2. Germline V gives CDR1 SGHAT, CDR2 FQNNGV. V lost 2 bases to trimming and J lost 2 bases; unmatched junction nucleotides: 4. The CDR3 consists of 16 residues. CDR3: CASSLRTSGDTYEQYF. CDR3 sequence (DNA): TGTGCCAGCAGCTTACGGACTAGCGGGGATACCTACGAGCAGTACTTC.

CDR3 bases: TGTGCCAGCAGCCTCGGACGGCTTTCCTACGAGCAGTACTTC. Translating gives CASSLGRLSYEQYF. The rearrangement links TRBV3-1 to TRBJ2-7; no firm D call. Trimming stripped 4 bases from V and 1 base from J, with 11 bases between. CDR3 length equals 14 residues. The germline V gene encodes CDR1 LGHDT and CDR2 YNNKEL (reference sequence).

This clonotype has ten or more counts. This chain uses TRBV5-1 with TRBJ2-5, with 9 positions matching TRBD1. The CDR3 consists of 16 residues. CDR1 is SGHRS, CDR2 YFSETQ, per germline. With 4 bases clipped from V and 3 bases from J, the junction kept 10 bases outside the gene matches. DNA for the CDR3: TGCGCCAGCAGCCCCCCCCGCGGGACAGGGAAAGAGACCCAGTACTTC. Protein product: CASSPPRGTGKETQYF.

This clonotype was seen many times. The chain joins TRBV12-3 or TRBV12-4 to TRBJ1-4, with TRBD1 matching 8 bases. The CDR3 has 16 amino acids. The trim removed 5 bases at V and 8 bases at J, leaving 13 bases unmatched. The CDR3 coding sequence is TGTGCCAGCAGTCGTATACAGGGGGGAGGGTTCGAAAAACTGTTTTTT. Translated: CASSRIQGGGFEKLFF.

This clonotype was observed at least ten times. The rearrangement uses TRBV6-2 or TRBV6-3 and TRBJ2-3; 12 positions match TRBD2. CDR1 and CDR2 from the germline V gene are MNHEY and SVGEGT. The length of the CDR3 is 16 residues. The trim removed 2 bases at V and 2 bases at J, leaving 2 bases unmatched. CDR3 residues: CASSYLAGGTTDTQYF. The DNA for the CDR3 is TGTGCCAGCAGTTACCTAGCGGGAGGGACCACAGATACGCAGTATTTT.